This T cell receptor beta chain was sequenced in a study of blood T cell repertoires in COVID-19. Study-wide context: Donors in the United States, Italy and Spain gave samples during acute or convalescent COVID-19. The cDNA or gDNA used as material had been derived from T cells, B-cell-depleted T cells, or PBMCs.

Germline V gene lookup returns CDR1 SGHRS and CDR2 YFSETQ. V gave up 0 bases and J gave up 2 bases; unmatched junction bases: 0. The CDR3 has 15 amino acids. The authors' processing: Quantification of nucleated cells was approximated via reference gene primer amplification. Assay: immunoSEQ multiplex PCR; the TCRdb copy retains only in-frame clones and omits some. The DNA gave D and trimming, while V, J and clone size come from that table. The top ten clones hold roughly 2.8% of a sample with 300,000 to 400,000 clones, almost 90% of them seen once. This clone was seen only once. At the DNA level, this CDR3 is encoded by other sequences in the same sample as well.

The clonotype comes from a woman in her 30s with COVID-19, enrolled during active disease. The sample taken for sequencing was peripheral blood. The V call is TRBV5-1, the J call TRBJ1-3; TRBD1 matches at 9 bases. CDR3 residues: CASSLGTGAGNTIYF. The CDR3 coding sequence is TGCGCCAGCAGCTTGGGGACAGGGGCTGGAAACACCATATATTTT.